The 6 T cell receptor beta chains given below trace back to one sample, sequenced in a study of blood T cells in healthy people across ages. Sample-barcoded 5' priming and a J-beta primer mix drove a second PCR of about 6 to 12 cycles. MiXCR, applied by TCRdb to the 5' RACE reads, yields one record per CDR3 protein. The sample records under 1,100,000 distinct CDR3 sequences, roughly 24% being singletons. These data were also filed under a second study, of T cells of mothers and their children.

The sequencing input was blood. These receptors were collected from a girl aged 2-10 years in good health.

This clonotype turned up a few times. V usage is TRBV5-1 and J usage is TRBJ2-1, with a weak D call TRBD1 (7 bases). The V and J ends lost 3 bases and 3 bases respectively, with 13 bases between them. This CDR3 is 15 amino acids long. Per the germline V gene, CDR1 is SGHRS and CDR2 is YFSETQ. The CDR3 DNA is TGCGCCAGCAGCTCCCGGGGGACAGACTACAATGAGCAGTTCTTC. Translating it yields CASSSRGTDYNEQFF.

This clonotype was detected only a few times. This rearrangement joins TRBV20-1 to TRBJ2-3; TRBD2 aligns across 14 bases. The germline gives CDR1 DFQATT, CDR2 SNEGSKA (reference sequence). This CDR3 has 17 residues. Trimming took 6 bases from V and 3 from J; bases not matched to a gene: 11. In nucleotides, the CDR3 is TGCAGTGCCCCAGGACTAGCGGGAGGCCCGGGGACAGATACGCAGTATTTT. Its protein is CSAPGLAGGPGTDTQYF.

V usage is TRBV29-1 and J usage is TRBJ2-3; TRBD2 matches at 8 bases. The CDR3 sequence is 14 residues long. The V and J ends lost 3 bases and 4 bases, in that order; junction bases with no gene match: 6. CDR1 is SQVTM and CDR2 is ANQGSEA in the germline V gene. The CDR3 is CSVDPGRGADTQYF. The CDR3 region has the DNA TGCAGCGTTGATCCCGGGAGGGGGGCAGATACGCAGTATTTT.

The rearrangement joins TRBV20-1 to TRBJ1-4; D gene ambiguous. Germline-derived CDR1 and CDR2 are DFQATT and SNEGSKA (reference sequence). Trimming left V 6 bases short and J 5 bases short, with 10 bases between. CDR3 length: 12 amino acids. The CDR3: CSAYSLNEKLFF. The DNA of the CDR3 is TGCAGTGCCTACAGTCTAAATGAAAAACTGTTTTTT.

The CDR3: CSAGGGVTGELFF. For the CDR3, the DNA is TGCAGCGCTGGGGGGGGGGTAACCGGGGAGCTGTTTTTT. V usage is TRBV29-1 and J usage is TRBJ2-2, with 7 nucleotides matching TRBD2. V lost 7 bases and J lost 5; bases outside the gene matches: 7. CDR1 SQVTM and CDR2 ANQGSEA come from the germline V gene. The CDR3 length is 13 residues.

The rearrangement uses TRBV20-1 and TRBJ2-7; D possibly corresponds to TRBD1 (6 bases). This CDR3 comprises 13 residues. From germline, CDR1 is DFQATT and CDR2 SNEGSKA (reference sequence). Trimming removed 6 bases from V and 3 bases from J, with 15 bases in between. CDR3 sequence: CSAPADSYYEQYF. The CDR3 DNA reads as TGCAGTGCGCCGGCGGACAGCTACTACGAGCAGTACTTC.